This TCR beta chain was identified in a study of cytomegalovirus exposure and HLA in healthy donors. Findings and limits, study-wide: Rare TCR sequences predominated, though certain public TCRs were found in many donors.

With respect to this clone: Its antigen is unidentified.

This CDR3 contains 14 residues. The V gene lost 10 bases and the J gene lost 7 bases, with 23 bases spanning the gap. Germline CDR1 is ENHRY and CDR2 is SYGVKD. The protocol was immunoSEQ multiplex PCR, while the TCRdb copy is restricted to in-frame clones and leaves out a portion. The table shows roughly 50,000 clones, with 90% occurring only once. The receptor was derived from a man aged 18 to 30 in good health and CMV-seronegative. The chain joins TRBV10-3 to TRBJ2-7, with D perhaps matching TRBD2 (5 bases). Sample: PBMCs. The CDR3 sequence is CATSITENEGEQYF. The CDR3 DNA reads TGTGCCACCTCGATTACAGAAAACGAGGGAGAGCAGTACTTC.